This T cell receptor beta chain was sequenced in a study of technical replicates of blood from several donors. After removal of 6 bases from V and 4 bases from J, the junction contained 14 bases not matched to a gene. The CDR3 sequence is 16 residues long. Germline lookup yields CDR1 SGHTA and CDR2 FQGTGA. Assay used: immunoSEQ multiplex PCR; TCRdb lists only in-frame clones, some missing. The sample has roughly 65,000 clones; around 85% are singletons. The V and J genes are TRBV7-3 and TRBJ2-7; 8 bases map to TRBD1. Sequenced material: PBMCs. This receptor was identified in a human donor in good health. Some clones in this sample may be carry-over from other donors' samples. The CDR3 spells CASSPSRIQGAYEQYF. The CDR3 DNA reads TGTGCCAGCAGTCCATCAAGGATTCAGGGGGCTTACGAGCAGTACTTC. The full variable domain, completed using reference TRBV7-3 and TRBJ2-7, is GAGVSQTPSNKVTEKGKYVELRCDPISGHTALYWYRQSLGQGPEFLIYFQGTGAADDSGLPNDRFFAVRPEGSVSTLKIQRTERGDSAVYLCASSPSRIQGAYEQYFGPGTRLTVT.